This T cell receptor (beta chain) was obtained from a study of blood T cell repertoires in COVID-19. Unmatched junction bases numbered 3, after V lost 5 bases and J lost 1 base. The CDR3 length is 14 residues. Germline V CDR1 and CDR2: MNHEY, SMNVEV (reference sequence). This clone was observed a few times. This table comes from immunoSEQ multiplex PCR, and its TCRdb copy is limited to in-frame clones, with some not included. This table holds about 190,000 clones, under 80% found once. The chain recombines TRBV27 with TRBJ2-5, with 8 bases that match TRBD1. The sequence derives from a man between 45 and 60 years old who had recovered from COVID-19. Specimen: peripheral blood. The CDR3 reads CASSTTGGQETQYF. The CDR3 bases are TGTGCCAGCAGTACTACAGGGGGCCAAGAGACCCAGTACTTC.